This T cell receptor beta chain was sequenced during a study of blood T cell repertoires in COVID-19. Clones were sequenced by immunoSEQ multiplex PCR, and TCRdb holds only the in-frame ones, with some missing. The sample yields about 200,000 clones, 86% seen once. The trim removed 4 bases at V and 0 bases at J, leaving 12 bases unmatched. The CDR3 sequence is 17 residues long. CDR1 SGHRS and CDR2 YFSETQ come from the germline V gene. Sequences were obtained from peripheral blood. This clonotype originated in a woman in her forties or fifties with COVID-19, enrolled during active disease. This chain uses TRBV5-1 with TRBJ1-1; 7 bases agree with TRBD1. CDR3 region: CASSRNFSGTVNTEAFF. The CDR3 region has the DNA TGCGCCAGCAGCCGGAATTTTTCCGGGACAGTGAACACTGAAGCTTTCTTT.